These T cell receptor beta chains were read from a single sample in a study of T cell responses to AZD1222 COVID-19 vaccine. Some clones are missing from TCRdb's copy, which holds only in-frame ones; the method was immunoSEQ multiplex PCR. Of roughly 150,000 clones listed, nearly 95% were seen once; the top ten hold 2% to 2.5%. The sequences come from peripheral blood, collected on day 0 of AZD1222 vaccination. These TCRs come from an adult in good health. Each CDR3 is given with its conserved first and last residue. D genes are given only for firm matches. Clone size, where shown, is once, few, many, or a class for clones that have expanded.

DNA | CDR3 | J | size | D | V
TGTGCCAGCAGCAAAATCCCAGTCCAAAGCGCTGAAGCTTTCTTT | CASSKIPVQSAEAFF | TRBJ1-1 | once | NA | TRBV14
TGTGCCAGCAGCCATACCGGGACAGTATCAGCCCAGCATTTT | CASSHTGTVSAQHF | TRBJ1-5 | NA | TRBD1 | TRBV3-1/TRBV3-2
TGTGCCAGCATCGACCTGACAGGGCTAACCTACGAGCAGTACTTC | CASIDLTGLTYEQYF | TRBJ2-7 | NA | TRBD1 | TRBV9
TGTGCCAGCAGCTACACCGACTATGGCTACACCTTC | CASSYTDYGYTF | TRBJ1-2 | NA | NA | TRBV7-9
TGTGCCAGCAGCTCTTCAGTGGGACAGCCGCTTAATCAGCCCCAGCATTTT | CASSSSVGQPLNQPQHF | TRBJ1-5 | NA | TRBD1 | TRBV7-9
TGTGCCAGCGGGAGGGAGGTTGGCTACACCTTC | CASGREVGYTF | TRBJ1-2 | NA | NA | TRBV12-3/TRBV12-4
TGTGCCAGCACTACGAATCCGATGAATCAGCCCCAGCATTTT | CASTTNPMNQPQHF | TRBJ1-5 | few | NA | TRBV6-5
TGTGCCAGCAGCAAACGTGCTAGCGGAGACTACGAGCAGTACTTC | CASSKRASGDYEQYF | TRBJ2-7 | NA | NA | TRBV21-1
TGTGCCAGCAGCCAAAGCCCGGGTAGCGGAAGTGAAAAACTGTTTTTT | CASSQSPGSGSEKLFF | TRBJ1-4 | NA | NA | TRBV3-1/TRBV3-2
TGCGCCAGCAGTGAGACAGGGCGGAGAGCTTTCTTT | CASSETGRRAFF | TRBJ1-1 | NA | NA | TRBV10-1
TGTGCCAGCAGCTTAGCCTGGCAGGGGGAGAGCAATCAGCCCCAGCATTTT | CASSLAWQGESNQPQHF | TRBJ1-5 | NA | TRBD1 | TRBV7-9
TGTGCCAGCAGCATTCTGGGGGGGATGGGCGCTTTCTTT | CASSILGGMGAFF | TRBJ1-1 | NA | NA | TRBV5-8
TGTGCCACCAGCAGAGATCTAGGGTTAAGCTACGAGCAGTACTTC | CATSRDLGLSYEQYF | TRBJ2-7 | NA | NA | TRBV15
TGTGCCTGGAGTAGTTTTGAGGGGGCATGGACTGAAGCTTTCTTT | CAWSSFEGAWTEAFF | TRBJ1-1 | NA | TRBD1 | TRBV30
TGTGCCAGCAGTTACTTGGCCCCTGGAAACACCATATATTTT | CASSYLAPGNTIYF | TRBJ1-3 | NA | NA | TRBV6-2/TRBV6-3
TGTGCCAGCAACCCTCAGGGTAGGGCCTACGAGCAGTACTTC | CASNPQGRAYEQYF | TRBJ2-7 | NA | NA | TRBV6-2/TRBV6-3
TGTGCCAGCAGCTCCCCCGGGGACAGGCCCTACGAGCAGTACTTC | CASSSPGDRPYEQYF | TRBJ2-7 | few | TRBD1 | TRBV7-2
TGTGCCACCAGCAGAGATAGGGGGAGCATCTATGGCTACACCTTC | CATSRDRGSIYGYTF | TRBJ1-2 | NA | NA | TRBV15
TGTGCCAGCAGCGAAACAGCCTGGGGCACAGATACGCAGTATTTT | CASSETAWGTDTQYF | TRBJ2-3 | NA | NA | TRBV9
TGTGCCAGCAGCTCAAGACAGAGCTCCTACGAGCAGTACTTC | CASSSRQSSYEQYF | TRBJ2-7 | NA | NA | TRBV7-2
TGTGCCAGCAGCTTACAAGCGGGCCAATACAATGAGCAGTTCTTC | CASSLQAGQYNEQFF | TRBJ2-1 | NA | NA | TRBV7-2
TGTGCCAGCTCGGGAGGGGGCGCCGACACTGAAGCTTTCTTT | CASSGGGADTEAFF | TRBJ1-1 | NA | TRBD1 | TRBV18
TGCGCCAGCAGCTTGGGGACTAGCCAAGAGACCCAGTACTTC | CASSLGTSQETQYF | TRBJ2-5 | NA | TRBD2 | TRBV5-1
TGTGCCAGCAGCAAGGAGCTGGAGGCAGGCCGAGATACGCAGTATTTT | CASSKELEAGRDTQYF | TRBJ2-3 | NA | NA | TRBV21-1
TGTGCCAGCAGCGCACTTTACCCAGGGGCTGGGGTTGACAATGAGCAGTTCTTC | CASSALYPGAGVDNEQFF | TRBJ2-1 | once | NA | TRBV7-3
TGTGCCTGGAGTGCTTCACAGGGCTTTAATGAAAAACTGTTTTTT | CAWSASQGFNEKLFF | TRBJ1-4 | NA | NA | TRBV30